Listed below are T cell receptor beta chains from one sample, sequenced in a study of shared clonotypes between healthy human individuals. Sequencing used immunoSEQ multiplex PCR; TCRdb keeps in-frame clones, though not all of them. The sample yields 1.4 million or so clones, 98% to 99% seen once. Sequencing input: naive CD4+ T cells sorted from blood. All receptors derive from a man aged 30-40 years in good health. The CDR3 runs from the conserved cysteine through the conserved F or W. The D gene is left open where the match is weak. A row's size may be missing; if present it is once, few, many or a size class.

>.|TRBV28|TRBJ2-1|.
TGTGCCAGCAGTTACCCTGTGTGGGCCCACGGGAGAAACTACAATGAGCAGTTCTTC
CASSYPVWAHGRNYNEQFF
>.|TRBV29-1|TRBJ1-2|.
TGCAGCGTTGACCGTCGGGGAAACTATGGCTACACCTTC
CSVDRRGNYGYTF
>.|TRBV5-1|TRBJ2-1|.
TGCGCCAGCAGCTTTACAGGACCCTACAATGAGCAGTTCTTC
CASSFTGPYNEQFF
>.|TRBV6-5|TRBJ1-5|.
TGTGCCAGCAGTTACTCGACTGGGCACAATCAGCCCCAGCATTTT
CASSYSTGHNQPQHF
>.|TRBV14|TRBJ2-3|TRBD2
TGTGCCAGCAGCGCATATCCTAAACTAGCGGGAGACCCCCCAGATACGCAGTATTTT
CASSAYPKLAGDPPDTQYF
>.|TRBV15|TRBJ2-1|.
TGTGCCACCAGCAGTCGACGGTACAATGAGCAGTTCTTC
CATSSRRYNEQFF
>.|TRBV11-3|TRBJ2-1|TRBD2
TGTGCCAGCAGCCAAGGACTAGTCCGGTACAATGAGCAGTTCTTC
CASSQGLVRYNEQFF
>.|TRBV5-3|TRBJ2-2|.
TGTGCCAGAAGCTTCCCTGTAGGACCGAACACCGGGGAGCTGTTTTTT
CARSFPVGPNTGELFF
>.|TRBV29-1|TRBJ1-4|.
TGCAGCGTTAATGATGGGACAACTAATGAAAAACTGTTTTTT
CSVNDGTTNEKLFF
>.|TRBV4-3|TRBJ2-7|.
TGCGCCAGCAGCCAAGAGTGGGTAGCTACCTACGAGCAGTACTTC
CASSQEWVATYEQYF
>once|TRBV5-1|TRBJ2-5|TRBD1
TGCGCCAGCAGCCGGGACAGGGAAGAGACCCAGTACTTC
CASSRDREETQYF
>.|TRBV28|TRBJ2-1|.
TGTGCCAGCAGGACGAGAGGCGAGAGCTCCTACAATGAGCAGTTCTTC
CASRTRGESSYNEQFF
>.|TRBV4-2|TRBJ2-3|TRBD2
TGTGCCAGCAGCCAAGTCGCGGCGGGAGGACGGGGAACAGATACGCAGTATTTT
CASSQVAAGGRGTDTQYF
>.|TRBV27|TRBJ2-1|TRBD2
TGTGCCAGCAGTCAACTAGCGGGAGTTGGGAATGAGCAGTTCTTC
CASSQLAGVGNEQFF
>.|TRBV5-6|TRBJ2-6|.
TGTGCCAGCACCCCTCCCTCCTCTGGGGCCAACGTCCTGACTTTC
CASTPPSSGANVLTF
>.|TRBV5-4|TRBJ1-3|TRBD1
TGTGCCAGCAGCTTAACAGGGGCTAAGGGTGGAAACACCATATATTTT
CASSLTGAKGGNTIYF
>once|TRBV7-9|TRBJ1-1|TRBD1
TGTGCCAGCAGCTTAGGGACAGGTGAAGCTTTCTTT
CASSLGTGEAFF
>.|TRBV10-3|TRBJ2-7|TRBD1
TGTGCCATCAGTGAGTTTGGACAGGCAGCCTACGAGCAGTACTTC
CAISEFGQAAYEQYF
>.|TRBV6-1|TRBJ1-2|TRBD1
TGTGCCAGCATCCTGACAGGGCTTGGCTACACCTTC
CASILTGLGYTF
>.|TRBV4-3|TRBJ1-1|.
TGCGCCAGCAGCCAAGATTTCCTTGGGGGGGGCACTGAAGCTTTCTTT
CASSQDFLGGGTEAFF
>.|TRBV2|TRBJ1-5|TRBD1
TGTGCCAGCACTCCAGACAGGGTGGGATCGGTAGGCAATCAGCCCCAGCATTTT
CASTPDRVGSVGNQPQHF
>.|TRBV5-1|TRBJ2-7|.
TGCGCCAGCAGCTCACAGGGCTACGAGCAGTACTTC
CASSSQGYEQYF
>.|TRBV6-6|TRBJ2-1|.
TGTGCCAGCAGCCTAGCTCGGGAGTCCTACAATGAGCAGTTCTTC
CASSLARESYNEQFF
>.|TRBV27|TRBJ1-5|.
TGTGCCAGCAGTTTTCGGAATCAGCCCCAGCATTTT
CASSFRNQPQHF
>.|TRBV28|TRBJ2-3|.
TGTGCCAGCTCGGCGGGGCCGATACGCACAGATACGCAGTATTTT
CASSAGPIRTDTQYF
>.|TRBV19|TRBJ2-1|TRBD1
TGTGCCCCCAGGGACAGGGGTTACAATGAGCAGTTCTTC
CAPRDRGYNEQFF
>.|TRBV28|TRBJ1-1|.
TGTGCGTGGGGTGAGGCCTCGGGGACTGAAGCTTTCTTT
CAWGEASGTEAFF
>.|TRBV15|TRBJ2-7|.
TGTGCCACCAGCAGAGCCGGTCGAGAGGGGACCGGGGACTACGAGCAGTACTTC
CATSRAGREGTGDYEQYF
>once|TRBV5-1|TRBJ2-7|TRBD2
TGCGCCAGCAGCTCAGGACTAGCGGGCACAAACTCCTACGAGCAGTACTTC
CASSSGLAGTNSYEQYF